This T cell receptor (beta chain) was sequenced during a study of OX40 agonist ivuxolimab in advanced cancers. In its sample, this clone was seen a few times. The germline V and J ends were trimmed by 10 bases and 7 bases, with 13 bases remaining between them. CDR3 size: 11 residues. Germline CDR1 and CDR2: MNHNS and SASEGT. Clones were sequenced by immunoSEQ multiplex PCR, and TCRdb holds only the in-frame ones, with some missing. The profile shows roughly 120,000 clones, approximately 90% of them singletons. The sequence was collected from an adult with an advanced solid tumor such as melanoma, head and neck, liver or kidney cancer. The chain recombines TRBV6-1 with TRBJ1-1; D gene uncertain. Sequences were derived from CD4+ or CD8+ T cells sorted from blood, sampled in a trial of the OX40 agonist ivuxolimab. The CDR3 loop is CATGRPLEAFF. CDR3 coding DNA: TGTGCCACCGGCCGGCCGCTTGAAGCTTTCTTT.